Listed below are T cell receptor beta chains from one sample, sequenced in a study of T cell responses to AZD1222 COVID-19 vaccine. The data were produced by immunoSEQ multiplex PCR, yet TCRdb's version contains in-frame clones alone and is incomplete. The sample holds under 100,000 clones, over 80% seen once. Material: peripheral blood, obtained on day 0 of AZD1222 vaccination. The receptors were sampled from an adult in good health. Each CDR3 is given with its conserved first and last residue. D genes are given only for firm matches. Clone size is given for some rows only: seen once, a few or many times, or a class if the clone is expanded.

>TRBV5-1|-|-
CASSEGVADTQYF
>TRBV6-5|-|-
CASSYVVRGTEAFF
>TRBV28|-|-
CASNRQINSNQPQHF
>TRBV10-3|-|-
CAISEFAVLDTEAFF
>TRBV30|-|-
CAWNRQGGNQPQHF
>TRBV7-9|few|TRBD2
CASSLTSASYNEQFF
>TRBV12-3/TRBV12-4|-|-
CASSGGQKLFF
>TRBV6-4|-|-
CASSDSASVTYNEQFF
>TRBV20-1|-|-
CSASRNTEAFF
>TRBV29-1|-|-
CSVEGDYNEQFF
>TRBV7-9|-|TRBD1
CAISTGTANQPQHF
>TRBV2|-|TRBD2
CASSEATSSRPYNEQFF
>TRBV28|few|TRBD2
CASRKTSVYNEQFF
>TRBV7-2|-|-
CASSLHRDFDNEQFF
>TRBV28|-|-
CASSLGRSGNQPQHF
>TRBV24-1|-|-
CATQGLGYEQYF
>TRBV10-3|-|TRBD2
CAISEGVAGARRETQYF
>TRBV5-1|-|-
CASSPGLDSGTDTQYF
>TRBV5-5|-|-
CASSLESGTYTDTQYF
>TRBV10-3|-|-
CAISESGLGEKLFF
>TRBV7-9|-|-
CASSLRLPGRGPSYEQYF
>TRBV9|-|TRBD2
CASSRLASNEQFF
>TRBV29-1|-|-
CSVEHGDRRRMNTEAFF
>TRBV2|-|TRBD2
CASRFTADLAGLRNEQFF
>TRBV18|once|-
CASSPVQFGHGYTF
>TRBV9|-|-
CASSVAGSGNTIYF
>TRBV7-2|once|-
CASSSQTSRASNEQFF
>TRBV19|-|-
CASGSLEGQPQHF
>TRBV2|few|TRBD2
CASNLLAGINNEQFF
>TRBV4-2|-|TRBD1
CASSQVWTGGYEQYF
>TRBV19|-|-
CASTPRRQVGEKLFF
>TRBV5-1|-|TRBD1
CASSLEGRGIAEAFF
>TRBV12-3/TRBV12-4|-|TRBD1
CASSNRGFVGYTF
>TRBV2|-|-
CASSPPRDGNTIYF
>TRBV5-1|once|TRBD2
CASSLLASGSYEQYF
>TRBV7-2|-|TRBD1
CASSAQTGSNTEAFF
>TRBV5-1|-|-
CASSLAQSPGNTIYF
>TRBV3-1/TRBV3-2|-|TRBD1
CASSQNGQGHSPLHF
>TRBV28|-|TRBD2
CASSFPRGRANTGELFF
>TRBV7-2|-|TRBD1
CASSLEGGGSNQPQHF
>TRBV18|-|-
CASSPVTGELFF
>TRBV5-5|-|-
CASSFGGKNTIYF
>TRBV4-2|-|-
CASSQGGAIFDTEAFF
>TRBV28|once|-
CAGGGNTDTQYF
>TRBV6-6|-|-
CASSRSPRDGDTEAFF
>TRBV11-2|-|-
CASSPRVGSYNEQFF
>TRBV2|once|TRBD1
CASSRQGWDGYTF
>TRBV25-1|once|-
CASSFGTANTEAFF
>TRBV25-1|-|TRBD2
CASSLAGQYEQYF
>TRBV5-6|-|-
CASSLTGPYEQYF
>TRBV4-2|-|-
CASSQGGIKAHEQYF
>TRBV2|-|-
CASSESEGGHTMTFF
>TRBV4-2|-|-
CASSPLEGNEQFF
>TRBV5-6|-|-
CASSFYRSYEQYF
>TRBV28|-|-
CASSLPAYEQYF
>TRBV14|-|-
CASSLRPGTYSTDTQYF
>TRBV5-1|-|-
CASSLSQSGIGYTF